Shown below are 17 T cell receptor beta chains from a single sample sequenced in a study of blood T cell repertoires in COVID-19. Clones were read by immunoSEQ multiplex PCR, and TCRdb kept only the in-frame ones, dropping some. This sample has nearly 45,000 clones, with 84% found just once. Material for sequencing was peripheral blood. All receptors derive from a human donor in a cohort sampled during active COVID-19.

The V call is TRBV5-1, the J call TRBJ2-5; TRBD1 is a possible D gene (5 bases). The CDR3 is 14 amino acids. CDR1 is SGHRS, CDR2 YFSETQ, per germline. Deletions cut 4 bases from V and 2 bases from J, with 12 bases between. DNA for the CDR3: TGCGCCAGCAGCCAAGGGGTTTTACAAGAGACCCAGTACTTC. Translating gives CASSQGVLQETQYF.

The chain recombines TRBV10-3 with TRBJ1-3; 8 nucleotides line up with TRBD1. The length of the CDR3 is 14 residues. CDR1 and CDR2 (germline): ENHRY, SYGVKD. Trimming cost V 8 bases and J 2 bases; bases outside gene matches: 5. CDR3 coding DNA: TGTGCCATCGGGGAACAGGGGGCTGGAAACACCATATATTTT. This gives the protein CAIGEQGAGNTIYF.

The chain carries TRBV18 and TRBJ1-2; 8 nucleotides agree with TRBD1. Per the germline V gene, CDR1 is KGHSH and CDR2 is LQKENI. The CDR3 contains 13 residues. V shed 6 bases, J shed 8 bases, and the junction held 8 bases outside the gene matches. The CDR3 spells CASSSGQGVGYTF. DNA of the CDR3: TGTGCCAGCTCTTCTGGACAGGGCGTAGGCTACACCTTC. The full variable domain, in which reference TRBV18 and TRBJ1-2 provide the parts outside the CDR3, is NAGVMQNPRHLVRRRGQEARLRCSPMKGHSHVYWYRQLPEEGLKFMVYLQKENIIDESGMPKERFSAEFPKEGPSILRIQQVVRGDSAAYFCASSSGQGVGYTFGSGTRLTVV.

The rearrangement joins TRBV6-6 to TRBJ2-3; a possible D gene is TRBD1 (5 bases). The CDR3 covers 13 residues. Trimming cost V 0 bases and J 4 bases, with 5 bases left between them. CDR1 is MNHNY and CDR2 is SVGAGI in the germline V gene (reference sequence). The CDR3 protein is CASSYSGADTQYF. The CDR3 DNA reads TGTGCCAGCAGTTACTCAGGGGCAGATACGCAGTATTTT.

The V gene is TRBV7-6, the J gene TRBJ2-1; 10 bases fit TRBD1. The CDR3 runs to 18 residues. The ends lost 2 bases at V and 7 bases at J; junction bases unmatched: 14. CDR1 is SGHVS and CDR2 is FNYEAQ in the germline V gene. CDR3 sequence reads: CASSLWTPGQGLGNEQFF. CDR3 bases: TGTGCCAGCAGCTTATGGACTCCGGGACAGGGGTTAGGGAATGAGCAGTTCTTC.

The rearrangement joins TRBV15 to TRBJ2-5, with 11 nucleotides matching TRBD1. The germline V gene encodes CDR1 LNHNV and CDR2 YYDKDF (reference sequence). The CDR3 loop spans 16 amino acids. V gave up 3 bases and J gave up 2 bases; unmatched junction bases: 5. Written as DNA, the CDR3 is TGTGCCACCAGCAGTTCCGGGACAGGGGGACAAGAGACCCAGTACTTC. Translated: CATSSSGTGGQETQYF.

In its sample, this clone was seen once. The genes are TRBV4-2 and TRBJ1-2; D perhaps matches TRBD1 (5 bases). The CDR3 is made up of 17 amino acids. V was pared by 0 bases and J by 0 bases, with 14 bases between. The germline gives CDR1 LGHNA, CDR2 YNFKEQ. The CDR3 protein is CASSQDFGAGPNYGYTF. The CDR3, as DNA: TGTGCCAGCAGCCAAGATTTTGGGGCAGGGCCTAACTATGGCTACACCTTC.

The rearrangement links TRBV4-2 to TRBJ2-3; D ambiguous. Germline V CDR1 and CDR2: LGHNA, YNFKEQ. The V end was cut by 0 bases, the J end by 5 bases, with 9 bases between. The CDR3 totals 14 residues. This CDR3 is CASSQDLYRDTQYF. The DNA for the CDR3 is TGTGCCAGCAGCCAAGATCTCTATCGAGATACGCAGTATTTT.

V is TRBV6-5 and J is TRBJ1-1; 10 bases align to TRBD1. Germline V gene lookup returns CDR1 MNHEY and CDR2 SVGAGI. The CDR3 covers 15 residues. With 1 base clipped from V and 3 bases from J, the junction kept 2 bases outside the gene matches. The CDR3 protein is CASSYFGQGDTEAFF. The CDR3 DNA reads TGTGCCAGCAGTTACTTTGGACAGGGGGACACTGAAGCTTTCTTT.

The sample holds one count of this clone. The V gene is TRBV11-3, the J gene TRBJ2-1; the D is unclear. The CDR3 is 14 residues long. Germline values: CDR1 SGHNT, CDR2 YENEEA. Trimming took off 3 bases at V and 8 bases at J, with 14 bases between the two ends. The CDR3 DNA reads TGTGCCAGCAGCTTGGGCTCCAAAAGCCATGAGCAGTTCTTC. Its protein is CASSLGSKSHEQFF. The full variable domain, rest sourced from reference TRBV11-3 and TRBJ2-1, is EAGVVQSPRYKIIEKKQPVAFWCNPISGHNTLYWYLQNLGQGPELLIRYENEEAVDDSQLPKDRFSAERLKGVDSTLKIQPAELGDSAVYLCASSLGSKSHEQFFGPGTRLTVL.

This chain uses TRBV7-6 with TRBJ1-3; TRBD1 agrees at 8 bases. Looked up from germline, CDR1 is SGHVS and CDR2 is FNYEAQ. Trimming cost V 5 bases and J 1 base; bases outside gene matches: 10. There are 17 residues in the CDR3. The CDR3 bases are TGTGCCAGCAGCCCCAAGACGGACAGGGCTTCTGGAAACACCATATATTTT. Translated: CASSPKTDRASGNTIYF.

The V and J genes are TRBV28 and TRBJ1-2; 7 positions agree with TRBD1. J was trimmed by 5 bases and V by 6 bases; bases with no gene match: 9. CDR1 is MDHEN, CDR2 SYDVKM, per germline. The CDR3 sequence is 14 residues long. Written as DNA, the CDR3 is TGTGCCAGCAGCCCTACGGGACAGTTATATGGCTACACCTTC. It translates to CASSPTGQLYGYTF.

The chain has TRBV19 and TRBJ1-1; TRBD1 might be the D (5 bases). The CDR3 loop spans 13 amino acids. CDR1 is LNHDA and CDR2 is SQIVND in the germline V gene (reference sequence). V shed 2 bases and J shed 6 bases, with 10 bases lying between them. The CDR3 region is CASSIFQGAEAFF. CDR3 nucleotide sequence: TGTGCCAGTAGTATATTTCAGGGTGCTGAAGCTTTCTTT.

Here the CDR3 DNA reads TGTGCCAGCAGTTTACTGAGCACAGATACGCAGTATTTT. Amino acids: CASSLLSTDTQYF. The chain recombines TRBV27 with TRBJ2-3; unclear D gene. The CDR3 loop spans 13 amino acids. Germline-derived CDR1 and CDR2 are MNHEY and SMNVEV (reference sequence). The V and J ends lost 2 bases and 0 bases respectively, with 3 bases between them.

V is TRBV29-1 and J is TRBJ2-1; D uncertain. V was pared by 7 bases and J by 4 bases, with 5 bases between. CDR1 SQVTM and CDR2 ANQGSEA come from the germline V gene. The length of the CDR3 is 10 residues. This CDR3 is CSGQYNEQFF. The CDR3 bases are TGCAGCGGGCAGTACAATGAGCAGTTCTTC.

CDR3: CASSQRRQGAIETQYF. The CDR3 DNA follows: TGTGCCAGCAGCCAAAGGCGACAGGGTGCCATAGAGACCCAGTACTTC. The chain joins TRBV7-8 to TRBJ2-5; 7 bases agree with TRBD1. V was pared by 5 bases and J by 4 bases, with 13 bases of the junction left unmatched. Germline-derived CDR1 and CDR2 are SGHVS and FQNEAQ. The CDR3 covers 16 residues. The whole variable domain, remainder taken from reference TRBV7-8 and TRBJ2-5, is GAGVSQSPRYKVAKRGQDVALRCDPISGHVSLFWYQQALGQGPEFLTYFQNEAQLDKSGLPSDRFFAERPEGSVSTLKIQRTQQEDSAVYLCASSQRRQGAIETQYFGPGTRLLVL.

This clone was counted many times. The chain uses TRBV12-3 or TRBV12-4 and TRBJ1-1; D not certain. The CDR3 is 13 amino acids. V dropped 7 bases and J dropped 10 bases, with 19 bases sitting between them. The CDR3 is CASNTMTQERAFF. The DNA for the CDR3 is TGTGCCAGCAACACGATGACGCAGGAACGAGCTTTCTTT.